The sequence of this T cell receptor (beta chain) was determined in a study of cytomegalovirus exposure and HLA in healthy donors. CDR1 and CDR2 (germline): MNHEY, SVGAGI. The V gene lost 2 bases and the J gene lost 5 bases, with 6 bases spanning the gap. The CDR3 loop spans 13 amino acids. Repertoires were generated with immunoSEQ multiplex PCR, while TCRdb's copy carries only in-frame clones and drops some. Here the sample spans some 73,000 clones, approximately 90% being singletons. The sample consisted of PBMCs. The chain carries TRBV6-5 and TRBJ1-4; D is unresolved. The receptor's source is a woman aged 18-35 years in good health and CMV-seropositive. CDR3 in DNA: TGTGCCAGCAGTTACGGGAGGAATGAAAAACTGTTTTTT. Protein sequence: CASSYGRNEKLFF.